This T cell receptor (beta chain) was recovered during a study of blood T cell repertoires in COVID-19 (dated by TCRdb to the early 2020s). Regarding the research as a whole: Collaborator samples came from the United States, Italy and Spain and covered acute and convalescent phases of COVID-19. Samples were obtained from the ongoing ImmuneRACE study (first 160 participants) and from 1,200 or so subjects provided by 6 global collaborators. Where HLA class I and class II types were available, the types were taken from metadata supplied by the sample provider, not from assay-based typing. Subjects who had been exposed to COVID-19, were actively infected with it, or had recovered from it provided the deeply sampled blood TCRbeta repertoires that made up the dataset. The repertoires were made available in a free public database intended to serve as a resource for research on the immune response to SARS-CoV-2. The material from the prospective study consisted of cDNA or gDNA derived from T cells, B-cell-depleted T cells, or PBMCs. Sample metadata almost always included a de-identified subject ID, COVID-19 status, age in years and sex. Here is what the overall study found, with its caveats: How much clinical and demographic metadata was included differed by source and by participant, and the metadata was provided uncurated.

Turning to this clone: Its binding antigen is unknown. The record has no base qualities; no much larger clone is one base away.

TCRbeta CDR3 regions were amplified from genomic DNA using the immunoSEQ Assay, a bias-controlled multiplex PCR. As for how the authors treated the data: The number of nucleated cells in each sample was estimated from the amplification of reference gene primers within the assay. Sequence reads were collapsed and filtered to measure the absolute abundance of every unique TCRbeta CDR3 rearrangement. Productive Simpson clonality was computed per sample as the square root of Simpson's diversity index over productive rearrangements. Drawn from immuneACCESS, this table holds only the in-frame rearrangements with V and J called that TCRdb kept. Clones are partly lost; checked studies trace under half to an unresolved V gene and leave the rest unexplained. That table gives V, J and clone size, and the DNA gave D and trimming. A total of 120,000 to 150,000 clones appear in this sample, about 88% of them only once. Jointly, the top ten make up 2.6% of the sample.

The collaborating institutions used their own protocols to collect whole blood in K2EDTA tubes. For TCRbeta analysis, collaborators shipped samples in one of three forms: frozen whole blood, isolated PBMCs, or DNA extracted from either of those sample types. Trimming removed 2 bases from V and 4 bases from J, leaving 18 bases between the germline ends. The CDR3 starts with the cysteine, ends with the phenylalanine, and has 17 residues. This entry keeps only the CDR3 DNA: 51 bases, framed from base 1. The germline V gene encodes CDR1 SGHTA and CDR2 FQGNSA. The receptor was isolated from a human donor with acute or convalescent COVID-19. The donor label of this sample is uncertain. The material sequenced was peripheral blood. The chain couples TRBV7-2 to TRBJ2-4; tentative D gene TRBD2, with 6 bases matching. The CDR3 loop reads CASSLFGRLAPKNIQYF. The nucleotides are TGTGCCAGCAGCTTATTCGGACGGCTAGCGCCAAAAAACATTCAGTACTTC.